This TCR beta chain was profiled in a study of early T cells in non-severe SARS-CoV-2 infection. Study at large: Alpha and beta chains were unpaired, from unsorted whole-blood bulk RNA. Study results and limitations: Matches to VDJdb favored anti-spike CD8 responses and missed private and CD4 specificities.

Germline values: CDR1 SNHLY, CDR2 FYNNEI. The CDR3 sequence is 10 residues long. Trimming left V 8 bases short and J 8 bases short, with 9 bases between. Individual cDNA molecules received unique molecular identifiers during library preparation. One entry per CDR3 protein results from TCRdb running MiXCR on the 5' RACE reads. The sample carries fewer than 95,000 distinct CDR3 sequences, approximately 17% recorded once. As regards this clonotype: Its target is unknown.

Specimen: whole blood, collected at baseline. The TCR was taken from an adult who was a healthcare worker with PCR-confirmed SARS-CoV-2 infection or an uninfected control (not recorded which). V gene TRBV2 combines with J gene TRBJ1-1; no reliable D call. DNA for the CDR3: TGTGCCAGCGCCCGACGGGAAGCTTTCTTT. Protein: CASARREAFF. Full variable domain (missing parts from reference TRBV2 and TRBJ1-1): EPEVTQTPSHQVTQMGQEVILRCVPISNHLYFYWYRQILGQKVEFLVSFYNNEISEKSEIFDDQFSVERPDGSNFTLKIRSTKLEDSAMYFCASARREAFFGQGTRLTVV.